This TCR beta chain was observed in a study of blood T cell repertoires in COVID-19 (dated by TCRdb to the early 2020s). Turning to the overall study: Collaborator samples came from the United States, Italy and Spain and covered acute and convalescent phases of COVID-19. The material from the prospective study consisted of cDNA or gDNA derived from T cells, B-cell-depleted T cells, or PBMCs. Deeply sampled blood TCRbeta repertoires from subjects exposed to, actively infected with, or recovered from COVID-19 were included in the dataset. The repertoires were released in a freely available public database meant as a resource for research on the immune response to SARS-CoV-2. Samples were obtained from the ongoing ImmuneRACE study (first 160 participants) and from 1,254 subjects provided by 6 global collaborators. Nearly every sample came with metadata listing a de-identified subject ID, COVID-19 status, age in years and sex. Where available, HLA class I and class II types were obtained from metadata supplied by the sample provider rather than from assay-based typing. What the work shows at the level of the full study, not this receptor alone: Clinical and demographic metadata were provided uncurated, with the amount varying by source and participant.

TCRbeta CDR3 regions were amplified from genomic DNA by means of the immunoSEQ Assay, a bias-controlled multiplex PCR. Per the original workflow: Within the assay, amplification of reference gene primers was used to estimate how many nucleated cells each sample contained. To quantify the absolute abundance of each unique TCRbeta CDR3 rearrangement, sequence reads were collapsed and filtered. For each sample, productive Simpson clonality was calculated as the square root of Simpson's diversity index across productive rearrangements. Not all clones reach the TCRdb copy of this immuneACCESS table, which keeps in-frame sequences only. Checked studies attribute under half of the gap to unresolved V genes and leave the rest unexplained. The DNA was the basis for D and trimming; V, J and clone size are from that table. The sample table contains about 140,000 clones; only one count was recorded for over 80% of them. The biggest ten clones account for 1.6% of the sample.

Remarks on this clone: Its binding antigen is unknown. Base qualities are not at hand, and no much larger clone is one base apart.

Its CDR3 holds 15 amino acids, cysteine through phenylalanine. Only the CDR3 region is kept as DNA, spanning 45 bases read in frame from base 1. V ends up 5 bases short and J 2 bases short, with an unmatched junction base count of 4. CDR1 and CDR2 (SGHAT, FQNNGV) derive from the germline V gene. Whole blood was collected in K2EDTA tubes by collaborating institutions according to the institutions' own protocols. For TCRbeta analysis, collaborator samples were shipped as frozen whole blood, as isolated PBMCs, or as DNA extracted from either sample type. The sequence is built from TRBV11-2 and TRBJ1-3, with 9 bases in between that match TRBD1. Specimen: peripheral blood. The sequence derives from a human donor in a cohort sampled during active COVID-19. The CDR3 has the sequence CASSPNRGPGNTIYF. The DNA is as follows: TGTGCCAGCAGCCCCAACAGGGGGCCTGGAAACACCATATATTTT.